One sample yielded the 29 T cell receptor beta chains listed below, sequenced in a study of blood T cells in healthy people across ages. Together with a sample-barcoded 5' primer, a J-beta primer mix was included in a second PCR lasting roughly 6 to 12 cycles. TCRdb processed the 5' RACE reads anew with MiXCR; each CDR3 protein has one entry. Among hundreds of thousands of distinct CDR3 sequences listed, under 35% were seen once. Specimen: blood. All receptors derive from a woman over 75 in good health.

Many counts were recorded for this clonotype. At one boundary the junction diverges from the germline segment, which might be a read error. This chain links TRBV12-3 or TRBV12-4 with TRBJ1-1; TRBD1 agrees at 7 bases. The CDR3 has 12 amino acids. The CDR3 nucleotides read TGCGCCAGCAGCCCACAGGGGACTGAAGCTTTCTTT. Translation: CASSPQGTEAFF.

The table lists this clonotype with a few counts. The chain is built from TRBV5-6 and TRBJ2-1; 11 bases match TRBD2. This CDR3 contains 15 residues. Germline V lookup: CDR1 SGHDT, CDR2 YYEEEE. The trim removed 3 bases at V and 5 bases at J, leaving 4 bases unmatched. CDR3 in DNA: TGTGCCAGCAGCTCCACTAGCGGGAGTAACAATGAGCAGTTCTTC. It specifies CASSSTSGSNNEQFF.

This clonotype showed up many times. The V and J genes are TRBV11-2 and TRBJ1-2; D gene uncertain. V was pared by 5 bases and J by 7 bases, with 11 bases between. The CDR3 is 12 amino acids. The germline V gene encodes CDR1 SGHAT and CDR2 FQNNGV. This chain's CDR3 is CASSPRLVGYTF. The DNA for the CDR3 is TGTGCCAGCAGCCCCCGATTAGTTGGCTACACCTTC. Based on the CDR3 plus reference TRBV11-2 and TRBJ1-2, the full variable domain is EAGVAQSPRYKIIEKRQSVAFWCNPISGHATLYWYQQILGQGPKLLIQFQNNGVVDDSQLPKDRFSAERLKGVDSTLKIQPAKLEDSAVYLCASSPRLVGYTFGSGTRLTVV.

This clonotype occurred many times. This chain uses TRBV6-2 or TRBV6-3 with TRBJ2-1, with 7 bases that match TRBD1. Trimming at V came to 2 bases and at J to 8 bases, leaving 9 bases not matched to a gene. This CDR3 is built from 15 residues. CDR1 MNHEY and CDR2 SVGEGT come from the germline V gene. The CDR3 bases are TGTGCCAGCAGTTACCGGCAGGGGGTTTTGTATGAGCAGTTCTTC. Amino acids: CASSYRQGVLYEQFF.

This clonotype was detected many times. The V call is TRBV7-2, the J call TRBJ2-5; 10 bases are a match to TRBD1. V shed 1 base, J shed 4 bases, and the junction held 15 bases outside the gene matches. CDR3 length equals 19 residues. Germline V gene data show CDR1 as SGHTA and CDR2 as FQGNSA. This CDR3 reads CASSLGWGPGQGRRETQYF. DNA for the CDR3: TGTGCCAGCAGCTTAGGATGGGGACCGGGACAGGGGAGAAGAGAGACCCAGTACTTC. Looking up the rest from reference TRBV7-2 and TRBJ2-5 gives the full variable domain: GAGVSQSPSNKVTEKGKDVELRCDPISGHTALYWYRQSLGQGLEFLIYFQGNSAPDKSGLPSDRFSAERTGGSVSTLTIQRTQQEDSAVYLCASSLGWGPGQGRRETQYFGPGTRLLVL.

This clonotype was found a few times. The genes are TRBV20-1 and TRBJ1-5; D ambiguous. Trimming removed 0 bases from V and 3 bases from J, with 6 bases in between. There are 13 residues in the CDR3. Looked up from germline, CDR1 is DFQATT and CDR2 is SNEGSKA (reference sequence). The CDR3 sequence is CSARDEANQPQHF. CDR3 in DNA: TGCAGTGCTAGAGATGAAGCCAATCAGCCCCAGCATTTT.

This clonotype was counted ten times or more. This sequence joins TRBV20-1 and TRBJ1-2; D unclear. V lost 1 base to trimming and J lost 2 bases, with 11 bases between them. This CDR3 has 14 amino acids. CDR1 and CDR2 (germline): DFQATT, SNEGSKA (reference sequence). This CDR3 reads CSARVGGGNYGYTF. In DNA, the CDR3 is TGCAGTGCTAGAGTTGGCGGAGGAAACTATGGCTACACCTTC.

A word on this clonotype: This may arise from a read error, as a much more abundant clone is one base away. The chain is built from TRBV6-2 or TRBV6-3 and TRBJ1-1; D not certain. Trimming stripped 4 bases from V and 11 bases from J, with 11 bases between. Looked up from germline, CDR1 is MNHEY and CDR2 is SVGEGT. CDR3 size: 11 residues. CDR3 amino acids: CASSLGSAAFF. CDR3 DNA: TGTGCCAGCAGTTTAGGCTCTGCGGCTTTCTTT.

Here the CDR3 DNA reads TGTGCCAGCAGCGGTGGCGGACAGAGCTCCTACGAGCAGTACTTC. Translating gives CASSGGGQSSYEQYF. This chain uses TRBV5-7 with TRBJ2-7; a weak D match, TRBD1 (6 bases). TRBV5-7 is labeled an ORF, and its function is uncertain. The CDR3 is 15 residues long. Trimming removed 4 bases at V and 0 bases at J, with 14 bases between.

Many counts were recorded for this clonotype. V usage is TRBV10-3 and J usage is TRBJ1-5; 7 nucleotides line up with TRBD1. Germline V gene lookup returns CDR1 ENHRY and CDR2 SYGVKD. The trim removed 3 bases at V and 4 bases at J, leaving 6 bases unmatched. The CDR3 length is 15 residues. The CDR3 DNA sequence: TGTGCCATCAGTGAAAGCCAGGGGGGTAATCAGCCCCAGCATTTT. The encoded protein is CAISESQGGNQPQHF.

This clonotype was picked up many times. This chain links TRBV4-1 with TRBJ2-1; 14 positions agree with TRBD2. Germline CDR1 MGHRA, CDR2 YSYEKL. The CDR3 has 19 amino acids. Trimming at V came to 4 bases and at J to 8 bases, leaving 16 bases not matched to a gene. The chain's CDR3 is CASSRGTSGGDPTPDEQFF. Here the CDR3 DNA reads TGCGCCAGCAGCCGCGGGACTAGCGGGGGCGATCCCACCCCAGATGAGCAGTTCTTC.

Remarks on this clonotype: A read error may account for a junction end that differs from germline. This rearrangement joins TRBV5-1 to TRBJ2-1; 11 bases align to TRBD2. CDR1 and CDR2 (germline): SGHRS, YFSETQ. CDR3 length: 14 residues. The DNA for the CDR3 is TGCGCCAGCGGCTTTAGCGGGGGGGCCGATGAGCAGTTCTTC. Amino acid sequence: CASGFSGGADEQFF.

The chain couples TRBV6-1 to TRBJ1-1, with D unresolved. This CDR3 comprises 11 residues. V was cut by 1 base and J by 6 bases, with 3 bases left in between. Germline V CDR1 and CDR2: MNHNS, SASEGT. CDR3: CASSEVAEAFF. CDR3 nucleotides: TGTGCCAGCAGTGAAGTGGCTGAAGCTTTCTTT.

This clonotype came up a few times. The V gene is TRBV20-1, the J gene TRBJ2-1; the D call may be TRBD1 or TRBD2 (6 bases each). The V end lost 3 bases, the J end lost 2 bases, and 14 bases lay between the germline ends. Germline lookup yields CDR1 DFQATT and CDR2 SNEGSKA (reference sequence). The CDR3 extends over 15 amino acids. CDR3 sequence (DNA): TGCAGTGCTAGTATGGGGGGCCGACCCTACAATGAGCAGTTCTTC. It encodes CSASMGGRPYNEQFF.

V usage is TRBV7-2 and J usage is TRBJ2-1; 8 nucleotides line up with TRBD2. The CDR3 sequence is 17 residues long. The V gene's germline CDR1 is SGHTA and CDR2 FQGNSA. V trimming: 0 bases; J trimming: 3 bases; junction bases outside the gene matches: 7. The CDR3 loop reads CASSLAGGGGFYNEQFF. DNA of the CDR3: TGTGCCAGCAGCTTAGCAGGTGGCGGGGGGTTCTACAATGAGCAGTTCTTC.

This clonotype was seen repeatedly, ten times or more. The chain employs TRBV20-1 and TRBJ1-1; D might be TRBD1 (5 bases). V lost 2 bases, J lost 1 base, and 11 bases lay in between. Looked up from germline, CDR1 is DFQATT and CDR2 is SNEGSKA (reference sequence). This CDR3 has 14 residues. The CDR3 reads CSARLGLRNTEAFF. The CDR3 DNA follows: TGCAGTGCTAGATTGGGACTGAGGAACACTGAAGCTTTCTTT.

This clonotype has just a few counts. The rearrangement links TRBV12-3 or TRBV12-4 to TRBJ1-2; 8 bases line up with TRBD1. With V trimmed by 5 bases and J by 8 bases, 10 bases remained unmatched. This CDR3 comprises 14 residues. CDR3 loop: CASSTGQGFNGYTF. The CDR3 DNA reads as TGTGCCAGCAGTACTGGACAGGGTTTTAACGGCTACACCTTC.

This clonotype occurred a few times. The gene calls are TRBV20-1 and TRBJ1-2; D not certain. The germline gives CDR1 DFQATT, CDR2 SNEGSKA (reference sequence). CDR3 length: 11 amino acids. Trimming shortened V by 6 bases and J by 5 bases, and 10 bases separated the two germline ends. The DNA of the CDR3 is TGCAGTGCCCAGCCCTCGTATGGCTACACCTTC. It translates to CSAQPSYGYTF.

In regard to this clonotype: A read error is possible here, since a much larger clone lies one base away. This chain links TRBV12-3 or TRBV12-4 with TRBJ2-7; a possible D gene is TRBD1 (6 bases). The CDR3 totals 13 residues. Trimming took 3 bases from V and 5 from J, leaving 11 bases between them. The chain's CDR3 is CASSFQGWNEQYF. CDR3 bases: TGTGCCAGCAGTTTTCAGGGGTGGAACGAGCAGTACTTC.

In its sample, this clonotype was seen once. A much larger clone is a single base away; this may be a read error. The CDR3 DNA is TGTGCCAGCAGCTTAGTGGAGCGGGACTATGGCTACACCTTC. Translating it yields CASSLVERDYGYTF. J is TRBJ1-2 and V is TRBV7-2; D gene unclear. Germline lookup yields CDR1 SGHTA and CDR2 FQGNSA. The length of the CDR3 is 14 residues. Deletions cut 1 base from V and 3 bases from J, with 9 bases between.

This clonotype was counted many times. The chain carries TRBV5-1 and TRBJ2-5, with D perhaps TRBD1 (7 bases). The CDR3 is 15 amino acids. V lost 4 bases and J lost 1, with 14 bases in between. Germline V gene lookup returns CDR1 SGHRS and CDR2 YFSETQ. The DNA for the CDR3 is TGCGCCAGCAGCGGGGGGACAGTTATCCAAGAGACCCAGTACTTC. Protein: CASSGGTVIQETQYF.

In its sample, this clonotype was seen many times. Here the CDR3 reads CSVAVGGHTEAFF. CDR3 nucleotide sequence: TGCAGCGTCGCTGTGGGGGGGCACACTGAAGCTTTCTTT. The rearrangement uses TRBV29-1 and TRBJ1-1; TRBD1 is a possible D gene (6 bases). Germline-derived CDR1 and CDR2 are SQVTM and ANQGSEA. CDR3 size: 13 residues. Deletions cut 6 bases from V and 3 bases from J, with 14 bases between.

This clonotype showed up many times. The V call is TRBV9, the J call TRBJ2-1; 9 nucleotides align to TRBD2. Trimming took 0 bases from V and 1 from J; bases not matched to a gene: 2. CDR3 length: 16 amino acids. Germline V gene lookup returns CDR1 SGDLS and CDR2 YYNGEE. DNA of the CDR3: TGTGCCAGCAGCGTAGTAACTAGCGGGTCCTACAATGAGCAGTTCTTC. Amino acid sequence: CASSVVTSGSYNEQFF.

Note on this clonotype: The junction differs from germline at one of its ends, possibly a read error. The DNA for the CDR3 is TGTGCCAGCAGTCTACAGGGGTACACTGGAGCTTTCTTT. It is translated as CASSLQGYTGAFF. V and J are TRBV5-5 and TRBJ1-1; TRBD1 matches 7 bases. From germline, CDR1 is SGHKS and CDR2 YYEKEE (reference sequence). CDR3 length: 13 amino acids.

This clonotype has a count of ten or more. The chain employs TRBV28 and TRBJ1-2; D is uncertain. Germline loops: CDR1 MDHEN, CDR2 SYDVKM. This CDR3 is 10 amino acids long. The ends were cut back, 8 bases at V and 2 bases at J, with 3 bases in the middle. The CDR3 DNA sequence: TGTGCCAGCCGGAACTATGGCTACACCTTC. This encodes CASRNYGYTF.

This clonotype was counted ten times or more. The chain joins TRBV12-3 or TRBV12-4 to TRBJ2-7; maybe TRBD2 (6 bases). This CDR3 has 13 residues. The germline V and J ends were trimmed by 6 bases and 6 bases, with 15 bases remaining between them. The CDR3 DNA is TGTGCCAGCAGGCGGGACGGGACGCCCGAGCAGTACTTC. Protein: CASRRDGTPEQYF.

On this clonotype itself: This sequence may be a read error, since a much larger clone differs from it by one base. V and J are TRBV7-9 and TRBJ2-1; perhaps TRBD2 as D (5 bases). CDR1 and CDR2 from the germline V gene are SEHNR and FQNEAQ (reference sequence). The CDR3 is made up of 14 amino acids. The DNA for the CDR3 is TGTACCAGCAGCTTAGCGCGAACCCACAATGAGCAGTTCTTC. Its translation: CTSSLARTHNEQFF. Full variable domain (missing parts from reference TRBV7-9 and TRBJ2-1): DTGVSQNPRHKITKRGQNVTFRCDPISEHNRLYWYRQTLGQGPEFLTYFQNEAQLEKSRLLSDRFSAERPKGSFSTLEIQRTEQGDSAMYLCTSSLARTHNEQFFGPGTRLTVL.

This clonotype has a count of ten or more. The CDR3 region is CASAQSGTSTIPYTQYF. The CDR3, as DNA: TGTGCCAGCGCCCAATCCGGGACTAGCACTATACCATATACGCAGTATTTT. The V call is TRBV25-1, the J call TRBJ2-3, with 9 bases aligning to TRBD2. Germline V gene lookup returns CDR1 MGHDK and CDR2 SYGVNS. The CDR3 has 17 residues. V was clipped by 8 bases and J by 7 bases; unmatched bases: 19.

This clonotype was counted ten times or more. The chain employs TRBV11-2 and TRBJ2-7; 8 bases are shared with TRBD2. V lost 0 bases and J lost 4; bases outside the gene matches: 5. The CDR3 totals 15 residues. Germline-derived CDR1 and CDR2 are SGHAT and FQNNGV. In DNA, the CDR3 is TGTGCCAGCAGCTTAGAAGCGGGGGTAGGGTACGAGCAGTACTTC. Protein sequence: CASSLEAGVGYEQYF.